This T cell receptor beta chain was observed in a study of blood T cell repertoires in COVID-19. Study as a whole: Sites across the United States, Italy and Spain contributed samples from acute and convalescent COVID-19. T cells, B-cell-depleted T cells, or PBMCs provided the cDNA or gDNA that served as material.

In the source study's methods: Counts of nucleated cells, estimated from reference gene primer amplification, were obtained. Assay: immunoSEQ multiplex PCR; the TCRdb copy retains only in-frame clones and omits some. V, J and clone size are those of that table, while D and trimming were read from the DNA. The data hold about 190,000 clones, with approximately 79% observed a single time. The length of the CDR3 is 13 residues. Germline loops: CDR1 MDHEN, CDR2 SYDVKM. With V trimmed by 11 bases and J by 4 bases, 10 bases remained unmatched. This clonotype was sampled from a woman in her 50s with acute or convalescent COVID-19. The rearrangement uses TRBV28 and TRBJ1-2; the match to TRBD1 covers 7 bases. Sequencing used peripheral blood. The CDR3 region is CACLNRGSYGYTF. The CDR3 bases are TGTGCCTGTCTGAACAGGGGATCCTATGGCTACACCTTC.